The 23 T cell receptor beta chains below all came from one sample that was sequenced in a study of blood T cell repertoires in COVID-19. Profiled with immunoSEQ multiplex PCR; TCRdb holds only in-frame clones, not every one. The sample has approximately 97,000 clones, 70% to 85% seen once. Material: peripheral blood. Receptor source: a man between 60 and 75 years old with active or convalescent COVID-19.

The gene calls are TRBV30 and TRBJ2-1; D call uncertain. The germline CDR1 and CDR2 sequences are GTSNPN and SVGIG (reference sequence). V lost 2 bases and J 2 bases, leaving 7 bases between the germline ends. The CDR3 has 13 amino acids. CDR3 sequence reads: CAWSPVTYNEQFF. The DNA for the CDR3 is TGTGCCTGGAGTCCAGTAACCTACAATGAGCAGTTCTTC. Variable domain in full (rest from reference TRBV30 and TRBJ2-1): SQTIHQWPATLVQPVGSPLSLECTVEGTSNPNLYWYRQAAGRGLQLLFYSVGIGQISSEVPQNLSASRPQDRQFILSSKKLLLSDSGFYLCAWSPVTYNEQFFGPGTRLTVL.

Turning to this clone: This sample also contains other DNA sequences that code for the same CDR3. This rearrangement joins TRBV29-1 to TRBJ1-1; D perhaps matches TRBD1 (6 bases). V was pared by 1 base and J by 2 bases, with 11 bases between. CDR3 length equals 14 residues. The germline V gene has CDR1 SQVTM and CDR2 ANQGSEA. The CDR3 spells CSVEVGGGNTEAFF. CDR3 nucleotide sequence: TGCAGCGTTGAAGTTGGGGGGGGCAACACTGAAGCTTTCTTT. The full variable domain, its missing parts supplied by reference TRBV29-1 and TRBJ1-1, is SAVISQKPSRDICQRGTSLTIQCQVDSQVTMMFWYRQQPGQSLTLIATANQGSEATYESGFVIDKFPISRPNLTFSTLTVSNMSPEDSSIYLCSVEVGGGNTEAFFGQGTRLTVV.

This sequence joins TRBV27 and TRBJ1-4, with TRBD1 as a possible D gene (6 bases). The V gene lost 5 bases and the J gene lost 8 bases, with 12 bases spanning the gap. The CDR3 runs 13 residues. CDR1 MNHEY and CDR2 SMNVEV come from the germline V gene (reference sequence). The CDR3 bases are TGTGCCAGCAGTCCGCAGGGGTGGGAAAAACTGTTTTTT. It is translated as CASSPQGWEKLFF.

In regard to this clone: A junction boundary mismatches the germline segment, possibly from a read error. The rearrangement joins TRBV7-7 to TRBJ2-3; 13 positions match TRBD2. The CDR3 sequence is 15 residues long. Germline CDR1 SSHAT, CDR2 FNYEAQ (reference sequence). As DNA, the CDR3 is TGTGCTAGCAGCTTAGGACTAGCGGGAGTGGATACGCAGTATTTT. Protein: CASSLGLAGVDTQYF.

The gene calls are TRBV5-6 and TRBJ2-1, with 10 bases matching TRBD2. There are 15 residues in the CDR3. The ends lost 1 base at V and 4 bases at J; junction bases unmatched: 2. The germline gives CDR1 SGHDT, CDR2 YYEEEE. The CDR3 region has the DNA TGTGCCAGCAGCTTGCCGACTAGCGGGTACAATGAGCAGTTCTTC. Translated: CASSLPTSGYNEQFF.

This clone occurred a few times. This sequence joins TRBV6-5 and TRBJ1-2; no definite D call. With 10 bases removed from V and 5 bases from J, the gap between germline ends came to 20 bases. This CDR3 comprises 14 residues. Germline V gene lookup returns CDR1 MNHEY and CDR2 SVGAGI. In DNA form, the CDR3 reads TGTGCCACCTCCCCGTCTGTGGCCCCGTATGGCTACACCTTC. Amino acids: CATSPSVAPYGYTF.

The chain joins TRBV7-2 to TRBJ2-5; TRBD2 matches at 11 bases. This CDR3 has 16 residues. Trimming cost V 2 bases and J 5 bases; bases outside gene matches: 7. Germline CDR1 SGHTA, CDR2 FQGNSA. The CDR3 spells CASSLRLAGGGETQYF. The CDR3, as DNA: TGTGCCAGCAGCTTACGGCTAGCGGGAGGAGGGGAGACCCAGTACTTC.

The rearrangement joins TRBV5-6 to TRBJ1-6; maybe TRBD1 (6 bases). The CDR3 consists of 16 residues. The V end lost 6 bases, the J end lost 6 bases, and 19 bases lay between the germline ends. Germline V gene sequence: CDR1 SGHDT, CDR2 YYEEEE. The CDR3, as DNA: TGTGCCAGCAACAACCGTCGGGGGGCGGGTAATTCACCCCTCCACTTT. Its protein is CASNNRRGAGNSPLHF.

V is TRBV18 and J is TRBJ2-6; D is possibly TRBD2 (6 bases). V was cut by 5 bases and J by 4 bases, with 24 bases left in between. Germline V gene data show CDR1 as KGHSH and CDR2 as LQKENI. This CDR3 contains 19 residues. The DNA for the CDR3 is TGTGCCAGCTCATTCGGGGAGGACTTTTACAAAGTCGGGGCCAACGTCCTGACTTTC. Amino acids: CASSFGEDFYKVGANVLTF. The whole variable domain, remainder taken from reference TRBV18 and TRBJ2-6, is NAGVMQNPRHLVRRRGQEARLRCSPMKGHSHVYWYRQLPEEGLKFMVYLQKENIIDESGMPKERFSAEFPKEGPSILRIQQVVRGDSAAYFCASSFGEDFYKVGANVLTFGAGSRLTVL.

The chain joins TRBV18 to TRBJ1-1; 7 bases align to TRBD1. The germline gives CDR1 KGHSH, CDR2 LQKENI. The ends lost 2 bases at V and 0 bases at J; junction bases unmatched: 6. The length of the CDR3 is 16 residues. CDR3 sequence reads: CASSPRTGTVNTEAFF. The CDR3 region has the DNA TGTGCCAGCTCACCAAGAACAGGGACAGTGAACACTGAAGCTTTCTTT.

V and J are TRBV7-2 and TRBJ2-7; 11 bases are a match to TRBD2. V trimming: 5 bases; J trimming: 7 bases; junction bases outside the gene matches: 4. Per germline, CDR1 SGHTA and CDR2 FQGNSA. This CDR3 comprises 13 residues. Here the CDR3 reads CASSNLAGGEQYV. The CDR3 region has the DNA TGTGCCAGCAGCAATTTAGCGGGAGGGGAGCAGTACGTC.

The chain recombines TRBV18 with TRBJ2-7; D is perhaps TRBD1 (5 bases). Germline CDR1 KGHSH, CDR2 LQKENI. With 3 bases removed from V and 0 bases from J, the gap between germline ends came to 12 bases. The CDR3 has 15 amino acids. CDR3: CASSPGREGSYEQYF. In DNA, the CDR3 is TGTGCCAGCTCACCGGGCAGGGAAGGCTCCTACGAGCAGTACTTC.

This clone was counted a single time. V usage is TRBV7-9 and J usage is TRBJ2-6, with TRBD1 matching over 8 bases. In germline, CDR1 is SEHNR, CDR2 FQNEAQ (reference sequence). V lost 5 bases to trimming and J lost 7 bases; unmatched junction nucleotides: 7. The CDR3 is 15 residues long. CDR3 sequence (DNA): TGTGCCAGCAGCGCAGGGGGCGTCGGTGCCAACGTCCTGACTTTC. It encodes CASSAGGVGANVLTF.

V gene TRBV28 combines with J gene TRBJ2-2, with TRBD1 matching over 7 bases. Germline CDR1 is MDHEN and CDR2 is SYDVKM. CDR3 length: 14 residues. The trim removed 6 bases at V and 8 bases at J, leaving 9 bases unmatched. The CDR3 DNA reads TGTGCCAGCAGGTCCGGGACAGCTAGGGGGGAGCTGTTTTTT. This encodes CASRSGTARGELFF.

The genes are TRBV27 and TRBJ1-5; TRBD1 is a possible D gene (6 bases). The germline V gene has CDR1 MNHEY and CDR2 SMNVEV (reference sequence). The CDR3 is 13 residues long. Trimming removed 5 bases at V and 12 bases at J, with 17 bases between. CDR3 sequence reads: CASSPPRQAHQHF. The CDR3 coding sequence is TGTGCCAGCAGTCCGCCTCGACAGGCGCACCAGCATTTT.

CDR3: CASSEVDTIYF. As DNA, the CDR3 is TGTGCCAGCAGTGAGGTAGACACCATATATTTT. V and J are TRBV2 and TRBJ1-3; D unclear. CDR3 size: 11 residues. The V end lost 3 bases, the J end lost 8 bases, and 5 bases lay between the germline ends. Germline V lookup: CDR1 SNHLY, CDR2 FYNNEI.

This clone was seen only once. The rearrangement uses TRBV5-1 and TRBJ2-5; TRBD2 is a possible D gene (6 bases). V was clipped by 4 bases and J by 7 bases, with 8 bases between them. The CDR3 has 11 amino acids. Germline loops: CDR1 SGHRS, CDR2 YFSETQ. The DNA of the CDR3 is TGCGCCAGCAGCCGGGGGAGGACCCAGTACTTC. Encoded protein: CASSRGRTQYF.

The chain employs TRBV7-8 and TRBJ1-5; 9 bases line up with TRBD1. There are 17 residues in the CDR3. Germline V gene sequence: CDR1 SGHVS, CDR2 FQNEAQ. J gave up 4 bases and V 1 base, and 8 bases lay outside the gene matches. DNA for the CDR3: TGTGCCAGCAGCTTAGGGTTCCTTGGACAGGGGAATCAGCCCCAGCATTTT. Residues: CASSLGFLGQGNQPQHF.

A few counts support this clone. In DNA form, the CDR3 reads TGCGCCAGCAGCCAAGAGCCACCGGGGTCCGGAAACACCATATATTTT. It translates to CASSQEPPGSGNTIYF. J is TRBJ1-3 and V is TRBV4-3; unclear D gene. Germline V gene data show CDR1 as LGHNA and CDR2 as YSLEER. This CDR3 is 16 amino acids long. V was trimmed by 0 bases and J by 4 bases, leaving 13 bases between them.

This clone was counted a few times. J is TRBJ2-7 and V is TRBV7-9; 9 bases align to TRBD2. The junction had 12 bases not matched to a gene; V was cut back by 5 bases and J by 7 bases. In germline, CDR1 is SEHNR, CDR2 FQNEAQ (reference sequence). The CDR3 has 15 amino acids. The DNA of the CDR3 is TGTGCCAGCAGCCCCCCCCTAGCGGGAATGGGGGAGCAGTACTTC. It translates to CASSPPLAGMGEQYF.

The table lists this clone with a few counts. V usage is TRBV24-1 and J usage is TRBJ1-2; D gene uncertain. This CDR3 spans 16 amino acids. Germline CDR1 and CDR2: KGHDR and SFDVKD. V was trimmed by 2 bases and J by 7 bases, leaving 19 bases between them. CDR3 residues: CATSDSHPRGYGGYTF. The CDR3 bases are TGTGCCACCAGTGATTCCCACCCACGGGGTTATGGTGGCTACACCTTC.

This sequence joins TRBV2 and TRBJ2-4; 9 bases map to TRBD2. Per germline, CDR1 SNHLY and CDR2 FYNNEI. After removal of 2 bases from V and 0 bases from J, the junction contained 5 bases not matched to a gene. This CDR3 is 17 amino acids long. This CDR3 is CASSERTSALAKNIQYF. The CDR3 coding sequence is TGTGCCAGCAGTGAACGGACTAGCGCTTTAGCCAAAAACATTCAGTACTTC.

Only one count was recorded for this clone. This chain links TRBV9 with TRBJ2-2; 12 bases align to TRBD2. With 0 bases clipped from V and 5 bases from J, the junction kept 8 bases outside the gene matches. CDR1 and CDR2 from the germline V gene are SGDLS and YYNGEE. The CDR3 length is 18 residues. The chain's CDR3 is CASSVGASGRAWTGELFF. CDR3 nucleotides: TGTGCCAGCAGCGTAGGGGCTAGCGGGAGGGCCTGGACCGGGGAGCTGTTTTTT.